The 25 T cell receptor beta chains reported below all come from one sample, sequenced in a study of blood T cell repertoires in COVID-19. TCRdb's copy holds only in-frame clones and misses some; the assay was immunoSEQ multiplex PCR. Counted here are nearly 200,000 clones, almost 85% occurring once; the ten biggest clones make up about 6.9%. Sequencing was done on a sample of peripheral blood. The receptors originated from a human donor with acute or convalescent COVID-19. The donor label of this sample is uncertain.

This clone has only one observation. The chain recombines TRBV1 with TRBJ1-2. TRBV1 counts as a pseudogene. The CDR3 totals 17 residues. DNA of the CDR3: TGCACCAGCAGCCAATCCGGATGGGGGGACCTCAACTATGGCTACACCTTC. Amino acids: CTSSQSGWGDLNYGYTF.

This clone occurred once. This sequence joins TRBV7-2 and TRBJ2-7; 9 bases fit TRBD2. The CDR3 runs 14 residues. Unmatched junction bases numbered 8, after V lost 5 bases and J lost 6 bases. Germline V CDR1 and CDR2: SGHTA, FQGNSA. The CDR3 sequence: CASSVSGSNVEQYF. The CDR3 nucleotides are TGTGCCAGCAGCGTTAGCGGGAGCAATGTCGAGCAGTACTTC.

V gene TRBV18 combines with J gene TRBJ1-2; tentative D call: TRBD1 (6 bases). The CDR3 loop spans 15 amino acids. Per germline, CDR1 KGHSH and CDR2 LQKENI. V lost 2 bases, J lost 0 bases, and 10 bases lay in between. In nucleotides, the CDR3 is TGTGCCAGCTCACCAGTCAGGACAGCTAACTATGGCTACACCTTC. Residues: CASSPVRTANYGYTF.

The genes are TRBV2 and TRBJ2-3, with 8 bases fitting TRBD1. Germline CDR1 SNHLY, CDR2 FYNNEI. The V gene end was trimmed by 6 bases and the J gene end by 0 bases; junction bases not matched to a gene: 2. The CDR3 loop spans 14 amino acids. As DNA, the CDR3 is TGTGCCAGCAGGACAGGGGCCAGCACAGATACGCAGTATTTT. Its protein is CASRTGASTDTQYF.

This CDR3 is CASSLEGVGYTF. CDR3 in DNA: TGTGCCAGCAGCTTAGAAGGGGTTGGCTACACCTTC. The chain recombines TRBV11-2 with TRBJ1-2; D perhaps matches TRBD1 (5 bases). Germline CDR1 and CDR2: SGHAT and FQNNGV. V was shortened by 0 bases and J by 7 bases, with 6 bases between the two germline ends. There are 12 residues in the CDR3.

The V gene is TRBV6-2 or TRBV6-3, the J gene TRBJ1-4; the match to TRBD1 covers 7 bases. The germline CDR1 and CDR2 sequences are MNHEY and SVGEGT. Unmatched junction bases numbered 5, after V lost 6 bases and J lost 4 bases. This CDR3 region has 14 residues. The CDR3 region is CASSSGTVNEKLFF. Here the CDR3 DNA reads TGTGCCAGCAGCTCCGGGACAGTTAATGAAAAACTGTTTTTT.

About this clone itself: The same CDR3 also results from other DNA sequences found in this sample. The J gene is TRBJ2-5, the V gene TRBV5-1; D might be TRBD2 (6 bases). CDR3 length: 14 residues. Trimming took 0 bases from V and 5 from J, leaving 11 bases between them. CDR1 SGHRS and CDR2 YFSETQ come from the germline V gene. CDR3 region: CASSLGRGGETQYF. DNA for the CDR3: TGCGCCAGCAGCTTGGGGCGGGGTGGCGAGACCCAGTACTTC.

CDR3 region: CATGGGRAEETQYF. CDR3 sequence (DNA): TGTGCCACCGGGGGCGGGAGGGCAGAGGAGACCCAGTACTTC. The chain has TRBV7-2 and TRBJ2-5; TRBD2 agrees at 9 bases. Germline V CDR1 and CDR2: SGHTA, FQGNSA. The CDR3 contains 14 residues. V shed 10 bases and J 5 bases; nucleotides not matched to a gene: 11.

The chain employs TRBV7-8 and TRBJ2-7; TRBD1 might be the D (6 bases). V lost 2 bases and J 3 bases, leaving 11 bases between the germline ends. The CDR3 consists of 14 residues. Germline assignment: CDR1 SGHVS and CDR2 FQNEAQ. DNA of the CDR3: TGTGCCAGCAGCTTAATCCAACAGGGCTACGAGCAGTACTTC. It codes for CASSLIQQGYEQYF.

This chain joins TRBV5-4 and TRBJ2-6, with 9 bases aligning to TRBD1. The trim removed 4 bases at V and 2 bases at J, leaving 10 bases unmatched. CDR3 length: 18 amino acids. The V gene's germline CDR1 is SGHNT and CDR2 YYREEE (reference sequence). The CDR3 loop reads CASSVAGTGLPGANVLTF. CDR3 DNA sequence: TGTGCCAGCAGCGTTGCCGGGACAGGGCTCCCTGGGGCCAACGTCCTGACTTTC.

This clone was found a few times. The rearrangement uses TRBV7-3 and TRBJ1-6, with unresolved D. Trimming cost V 3 bases and J 10 bases, with 13 bases left between them. CDR1 SGHTA and CDR2 FQGTGA come from the germline V gene. The CDR3 has 14 amino acids. In DNA form, the CDR3 reads TGTGCCAGCAGCTTTGGAGGGTCCGGGTCACCCCTCCACTTT. Its protein is CASSFGGSGSPLHF.

The V call is TRBV18, the J call TRBJ2-7; 7 nucleotides line up with TRBD2. The CDR3 contains 13 residues. Germline trimming cut 6 bases from V and 5 bases from J; bases unmatched to any gene: 7. Per the germline V gene, CDR1 is KGHSH and CDR2 is LQKENI. CDR3 bases: TGTGCCAGCTCTTCCGACGGGACTAACGAGCAGTACTTC. Its translation is CASSSDGTNEQYF. The variable domain in full, with the rest retrieved from reference TRBV18 and TRBJ2-7, is NAGVMQNPRHLVRRRGQEARLRCSPMKGHSHVYWYRQLPEEGLKFMVYLQKENIIDESGMPKERFSAEFPKEGPSILRIQQVVRGDSAAYFCASSSDGTNEQYFGPGTRLTVT.

On this clone: The junction differs from germline at one of its ends, possibly a read error. The CDR3 here is CSVTPGQNF. CDR3 nucleotide sequence: TGCAGCGTTACTCCGGGACAGAATTTT. The gene calls are TRBV29-1 and TRBJ1-3; 7 bases fit TRBD1. The CDR3 consists of 9 residues. Germline V gives CDR1 SQVTM, CDR2 ANQGSEA.

CDR3 sequence (DNA): TGTGCCACCCGACAGGCCGGGGTTTCAACAGATACGCAGTATTTT. Amino acid sequence: CATRQAGVSTDTQYF. This chain connects TRBV10-3 to TRBJ2-3, with D possibly matching TRBD1 (6 bases). Trimming pared 10 bases from V and 3 bases from J, leaving 20 bases between. The CDR3 has 15 residues. Germline V gene sequence: CDR1 ENHRY, CDR2 SYGVKD.

A few counts support this clone. The chain is built from TRBV6-6 and TRBJ1-5; TRBD1 matches at 8 bases. CDR1 is MNHNY and CDR2 is SVGAGI in the germline V gene (reference sequence). The length of the CDR3 is 13 residues. The ends lost 4 bases at V and 5 bases at J; junction bases unmatched: 1. The CDR3, as DNA: TGTGCCAGCAGTTGGACAGGGCATCAGCCCCAGCATTTT. It translates to CASSWTGHQPQHF.

This clone was seen a single time. The chain links TRBV5-1 to TRBJ2-2; TRBD2 agrees at 7 bases. Germline CDR1 reads SGHRS; CDR2 reads YFSETQ. The CDR3 length is 16 residues. V was pared by 4 bases and J by 4 bases, with 10 bases of the junction left unmatched. The CDR3 region is CASSVVVASGTGELFF. CDR3 sequence (DNA): TGCGCCAGCAGCGTTGTAGTGGCTAGCGGCACCGGGGAGCTGTTTTTT.

The V gene is TRBV19, the J gene TRBJ2-1; 8 bases match TRBD2. The CDR3 is made up of 15 amino acids. V lost 4 bases, J lost 2 bases, and 4 bases stayed unmatched. CDR1 and CDR2 from the germline V gene are LNHDA and SQIVND (reference sequence). The CDR3 region is CASSTQLAAYNEQFF. The DNA for the CDR3 is TGTGCCAGTAGTACCCAACTAGCGGCCTACAATGAGCAGTTCTTC.

In this sample, this clone turned up a few times. This chain uses TRBV20-1 with TRBJ1-4; 7 nucleotides agree with TRBD1. This CDR3 is built from 11 residues. CDR1 DFQATT and CDR2 SNEGSKA come from the germline V gene (reference sequence). V lost 7 bases and J lost 14; bases outside the gene matches: 10. CDR3 DNA sequence: TGCAGTGTCGGACAGGACGTTCAGCTGTTTTTT. Encoded protein: CSVGQDVQLFF.

The chain uses TRBV6-2 or TRBV6-3 and TRBJ2-7; TRBD2 matches 8 bases. There are 14 residues in the CDR3. V lost 5 bases to trimming and J lost 9 bases; unmatched junction nucleotides: 12. Germline V CDR1 and CDR2: MNHEY, SVGEGT. Written as DNA, the CDR3 is TGTGCCAGCAGTCTAGCTGGCGGGAGGAGTGCGCAGTACTTC. This gives the protein CASSLAGGRSAQYF.

The chain couples TRBV6-4 to TRBJ2-7, with 8 nucleotides matching TRBD1. Germline V gene data show CDR1 as MRHNA and CDR2 as SNTAGT. After removal of 3 bases from V and 5 bases from J, the junction contained 6 bases not matched to a gene. The CDR3 totals 14 residues. The CDR3 protein is CASSESQGAHEQYF. Written as DNA, the CDR3 is TGTGCCAGCAGTGAGAGCCAGGGGGCTCACGAGCAGTACTTC.

The chain carries TRBV7-9 and TRBJ2-1; 10 nucleotides match TRBD2. CDR1 is SEHNR, CDR2 FQNEAQ, per germline (reference sequence). V lost 6 bases to trimming and J lost 6 bases; unmatched junction nucleotides: 2. The CDR3 is 13 residues long. CDR3 DNA: TGTGCCAGCAGTTGGACTAGCGGCAATGAGCAGTTCTTC. This codes for CASSWTSGNEQFF.

The genes are TRBV30 and TRBJ1-2; D is possibly TRBD1 (5 bases). This CDR3 has 16 amino acids. The germline V and J ends were trimmed by 0 bases and 4 bases, with 18 bases remaining between them. Germline assignment: CDR1 GTSNPN and CDR2 SVGIG (reference sequence). CDR3 in amino acids: CAWSVRMGRALYGYTF. DNA for the CDR3: TGTGCCTGGAGTGTACGAATGGGCAGGGCCCTCTATGGCTACACCTTC.

The chain combines TRBV19 with TRBJ1-2; the match to TRBD1 covers 7 bases. CDR3 length: 15 amino acids. The V gene's germline CDR1 is LNHDA and CDR2 SQIVND (reference sequence). The ends lost 6 bases at V and 4 bases at J; junction bases unmatched: 11. CDR3 nucleotide sequence: TGTGCCAGTAGACTACTAGGGGGCGCAGGCTATGGCTACACCTTC. This gives the protein CASRLLGGAGYGYTF.

J is TRBJ1-1 and V is TRBV10-3; D perhaps matches TRBD1 (6 bases). The germline V gene encodes CDR1 ENHRY and CDR2 SYGVKD. V lost 9 bases, J lost 5 bases, and 13 bases lay in between. The CDR3 spans 12 residues. The CDR3 DNA reads as TGTGCCATTGGACAGTCCGAGACTGAAGCTTTCTTT. Protein sequence: CAIGQSETEAFF.

The CDR3 bases are TGTGCCAGCAGTTTTATGGATACGCAGTATTTT. This sequence encodes CASSFMDTQYF. The chain combines TRBV6-6 with TRBJ2-3; the D is unclear. The germline V and J ends were trimmed by 4 bases and 6 bases, with 5 bases remaining between them. This CDR3 spans 11 amino acids. From germline, CDR1 is MNHNY and CDR2 SVGAGI (reference sequence).